The rows below give T cell receptor beta chains drawn from one sample of a study of OX40 agonist ivuxolimab in advanced cancers. The method was immunoSEQ multiplex PCR; TCRdb's version includes in-frame clones alone and lacks a portion of them. The table has about 62,000 clones, roughly four fifths seen once. The source material was CD4+ or CD8+ T cells sorted from blood, sampled in a trial of the OX40 agonist ivuxolimab. Source of these receptors: an adult with an advanced solid tumor such as melanoma, head and neck, liver or kidney cancer. Each CDR3 is given with its conserved first and last residue. D genes are given only for firm matches. The size entry is marked missing in some rows and otherwise reads once, few, many or a size class.

.	TRBV19	TRBJ1-5	.	CASSLSWRGVQPQHF	TGTGCCAGTAGCCTTAGCTGGCGGGGGGTTCAGCCCCAGCATTTT
.	TRBV4-3	TRBJ1-6	.	CASSLGTSSNSPLHF	TGCGCCAGCAGCCTGGGGACTTCATCCAATTCACCCCTCCACTTT
TRBD1	TRBV6-5	TRBJ1-6	.	CASSYRDRGSPLHF	TGTGCCAGCAGTTACCGGGACAGGGGTTCACCCCTCCACTTT
.	TRBV6-1	TRBJ2-7	.	CASSQIRDEQYF	TGTGCCAGCAGTCAGATCAGGGACGAGCAGTACTTC
.	TRBV5-1	TRBJ2-1	.	CASSLISIGANEQFF	TGCGCCAGCAGCTTGATTTCCATAGGGGCAAATGAGCAGTTCTTC
.	TRBV2	TRBJ1-4	.	CASTLRDPLGSEKLFF	TGTGCCAGCACCCTTCGGGACCCCCTGGGAAGTGAAAAACTGTTTTTT
.	TRBV13	TRBJ1-3	.	CASSRREGFSSGNTIYF	TGTGCCAGCAGCCGTAGAGAAGGGTTTAGCTCTGGAAACACCATATATTTT
TRBD2	TRBV5-5	TRBJ2-5	.	CASSPGAGGGEETQYF	TGTGCCAGCAGCCCAGGAGCGGGGGGCGGCGAGGAGACCCAGTACTTC
.	TRBV30	TRBJ1-2	once	CAWSVLGRGGYTF	TGTGCCTGGAGTGTACTAGGAAGGGGAGGCTACACCTTC
.	TRBV7-9	TRBJ2-1	.	CASRDRRAVGLNEQFF	TGTGCCAGCAGGGACCGCAGGGCGGTAGGACTGAATGAGCAGTTCTTC
.	TRBV2	TRBJ2-3	.	CASSEQGGTITDTQYF	TGTGCCAGCAGCGAACAGGGAGGGACGATCACAGATACGCAGTATTTT
TRBD2	TRBV5-4	TRBJ2-7	few	CASSSTSGHSYEQYF	TGTGCCAGCAGCTCGACTAGCGGGCATTCCTACGAGCAGTACTTC
.	TRBV14	TRBJ2-3	.	CASSPSHILGADTQYF	TGTGCCAGCAGCCCCAGCCACATCTTGGGCGCAGATACGCAGTATTTT
.	TRBV19	TRBJ1-5	.	CASGDTSLQPQHF	TGTGCCAGTGGCGACACCTCCCTTCAGCCCCAGCATTTT
.	TRBV14	TRBJ2-7	.	CASSQEVWGTEQYF	TGTGCCAGCAGCCAAGAAGTCTGGGGGACCGAGCAGTACTTC
TRBD2	TRBV9	TRBJ2-1	.	CASSVGGGAYNEQFF	TGTGCCAGCAGCGTGGGCGGGGGGGCTTACAATGAGCAGTTCTTC
.	TRBV18	TRBJ1-1	.	CASSLQAQNTEAFF	TGTGCCAGCTCACTCCAGGCCCAGAACACTGAAGCTTTCTTT
.	TRBV6-5	TRBJ1-1	once	CASSYSMGVGREAFF	TGTGCCAGCAGTTACTCGATGGGCGTAGGACGTGAAGCTTTCTTT
TRBD1	TRBV23-1	TRBJ2-7	.	CASRYGTGETKDYEQYF	TGCGCCAGCCGATACGGGACAGGAGAAACGAAGGACTACGAGCAGTACTTC
.	TRBV9	TRBJ2-5	once	CASSVAQEAPQETQYF	TGTGCCAGCAGCGTAGCCCAGGAGGCCCCCCAAGAGACCCAGTACTTC
TRBD2	TRBV5-1	TRBJ2-3	.	CASSLGLAGGTDTQYF	TGCGCCAGCAGCTTGGGACTAGCGGGGGGGACAGATACGCAGTATTTT
TRBD1	TRBV7-8	TRBJ1-2	.	CASSSTRGKGYGYTF	TGTGCCAGCAGCTCGACCAGGGGGAAGGGCTATGGCTACACCTTC
.	TRBV5-1	TRBJ2-1	.	CASSGGGDSYNEQFF	TGCGCCAGCAGCGGCGGAGGGGACAGTTACAATGAGCAGTTCTTC
TRBD1	TRBV5-1	TRBJ2-1	.	CASRSQPGQTYNEQFF	TGCGCCAGCAGATCCCAACCGGGACAGACCTACAATGAGCAGTTCTTC
TRBD2	TRBV18	TRBJ2-5	.	CASSPRGGGGETQYF	TGTGCCAGCTCACCACGGGGCGGCGGGGGAGAGACCCAGTACTTC
TRBD1	TRBV6-5	TRBJ2-1	once	CASSYQGQGAFNEQFF	TGTGCCAGCAGTTACCAGGGACAGGGGGCGTTTAATGAGCAGTTCTTC
.	TRBV15	TRBJ2-5	.	CATSLTRPGEGETQYF	TGTGCCACCAGCCTAACCAGGCCAGGAGAGGGGGAGACCCAGTACTTC
TRBD1	TRBV2	TRBJ1-1	once	CATNRDRGTEAFF	TGTGCCACGAATAGGGACAGGGGCACTGAAGCTTTCTTT
TRBD2	TRBV4-1	TRBJ2-1	.	CASSRPRTAGGYNEQFF	TGCGCCAGCAGCCGCCCCAGGACAGCGGGGGGTTACAATGAGCAGTTCTTC
.	TRBV5-4	TRBJ2-5	.	CASSLGGAAGRLETQYF	TGTGCCAGCAGCTTAGGGGGTGCTGCGGGGCGTTTGGAGACCCAGTACTTC
.	TRBV5-4	TRBJ1-2	.	CASSTGRGGYTF	TGTGCCAGCAGTACCGGCAGAGGTGGCTACACCTTC
.	TRBV5-1	TRBJ1-2	.	CASSHSGLYGYTF	TGCGCCAGCAGCCATTCAGGGTTATATGGCTACACCTTC
.	TRBV5-6	TRBJ2-3	.	CASIKLAETSTDTQYF	TGTGCCAGCATCAAGTTAGCGGAAACTAGCACAGATACGCAGTATTTT
.	TRBV11-2	TRBJ1-3	.	CASSSTDTSGNTIYF	TGTGCCAGCAGCTCGACAGATACCTCTGGAAACACCATATATTTT